Below, one TCR beta chain is given with its context. Its antigen remains unknown. The entry originates in a study of monozygotic twins with inflammatory bowel disease. The study, taken as a whole, reports: It was observed that concordant and discordant twins did not differ in repertoire similarity, possibly given limited power.

The total RNA came straight from whole blood, and T cells were not sorted beforehand. Germline V gene lookup returns CDR1 PRHDT and CDR2 FYEKMQ (reference sequence). The CDR3 runs to 14 residues. Each TCR library used 3500 ng of total RNA. Template switching added UMIs carrying a 6-nucleotide sample barcode. TCRdb re-called the 5' RACE reads; every CDR3 protein appears as one record, without DNA. There are 440,000 or so distinct CDR3 sequences in the sample, with 2% to 3% held by the top ten. The source material was blood. This chain joins TRBV13 and TRBJ1-1; the D gene TCRdb calls, TRBD1, cannot be checked with no DNA. The TCR sequence derives from a human donor with ulcerative colitis or Crohn's disease, or a healthy co-twin of an affected twin (not recorded which). The CDR3 sequence: CASSLLKGVTEAFF. Variable domain in full (rest from reference TRBV13 and TRBJ1-1): AAGVIQSPRHLIKEKRETATLKCYPIPRHDTVYWYQQGPGQDPQFLISFYEKMQSDKGSIPDRFSAQQFSDYHSELNMSSLELGDSALYFCASSLLKGVTEAFFGQGTRLTVV.